This T cell receptor beta chain comes out of a study of vaccination effects on CD4 cells after COVID-19. Findings of the study overall: Clones of infection and vaccine origin contracted markedly late after vaccination. Just 1 of 255 vaccine-induced clones in healthy recipients was cross-reactive.

ViraFEST assay sequencing came after antigen-specific CD4+ T cells were expanded with viral peptide pools. Investigators separated out CD4+ T cells once around nine days of culture had passed. Vaccinated participants had no history of SARS-CoV-2 infection and tested negative for nucleocapsid antibodies. Half the medium was replaced with IL-2 medium on days 3 and 7. Trimming pared 8 bases from V and 1 base from J, leaving 3 bases between. This CDR3 region has 11 residues. To note about this clone: Its cognate antigen is unknown.

Data came from immunoSEQ multiplex PCR; TCRdb stores just in-frame clones and leaves some out. The data show 40,000 to 45,000 clones, with 77% seen just once and roughly 3.1% held by the top ten. This clonotype originated in a human donor who received a COVID-19 vaccine. The material sequenced was CD4+ T cells from PBMCs cultured with HCoV-NL63 spike peptides, taken before COVID-19 vaccination. V and J are TRBV12-3 or TRBV12-4 and TRBJ1-5; D unclear. In DNA, the CDR3 is TGTGCCAGCGGAAGCAATCAGCCCCAGCATTTT. Residues: CASGSNQPQHF.